One T cell receptor beta chain is described in this entry. Germline V lookup: CDR1 LNHNV, CDR2 YYDKDF (reference sequence). The V and J ends lost 4 bases and 0 bases respectively, with 13 bases between them. This CDR3 is built from 16 residues. This sample was included in a study of blood T cell repertoires in COVID-19. In the authors' workflow: Scientists estimated how many nucleated cells there were by amplifying reference gene primers. Libraries were prepared by immunoSEQ multiplex PCR; TCRdb keeps only in-frame clonotypes and omits some of them. V and J calls and clone size come straight from that table; D and trimming were deduced from the DNA. The table records around 230,000 clones, 88% of them present only once.

Material for sequencing was PBMCs or T cells enriched from blood (not recorded which). The receptor's source is a woman in her twenties or thirties who had recovered from COVID-19. The chain combines TRBV15 with TRBJ1-3; D call uncertain. The CDR3 sequence: CATSKSGGRSGNTIYF. In DNA, the CDR3 is TGTGCCACCAGCAAATCAGGCGGGCGCTCTGGAAACACCATATATTTT.